This TCR beta chain derives from a study of T cell changes during pregnancy in multiple sclerosis. This clone has only one observation. Germline CDR1 reads GTSNPN; CDR2 reads SVGIG (reference sequence). CDR3 length equals 15 residues. V shed 2 bases, J shed 7 bases, and the junction held 12 bases outside the gene matches. Sequencing was performed with immunoSEQ multiplex PCR; in TCRdb, only in-frame clones are kept and a portion is missing. Here the sample spans 90,000 to 95,000 clones, around 92% being singletons. The sample in question was peripheral blood, obtained in the third trimester of pregnancy. The sequence came from a female donor with multiple sclerosis, enrolled in a pregnancy study. The J gene is TRBJ2-7, the V gene TRBV30; 9 nucleotides match TRBD1. CDR3 in amino acids: CAWSPHGTGMREQYF. CDR3 nucleotide sequence: TGTGCCTGGAGTCCCCATGGGACAGGGATGAGGGAGCAGTACTTC.